This T cell receptor (beta chain) was identified in a study of shared clonotypes between healthy human individuals (TCRdb year 2020). Regarding the study in general: Three men and a couple of women, aged 18 to 49 years, made up the cohort. For each donor, CD4 naive and CD4 memory were each given three plates, CD8 naive was given two plates, and CD8 memory was given one plate. To estimate repertoire size and how much clonotypes are shared between individuals, the study performed deep sequencing of blood TCR repertoires from a few healthy adults. Libraries were prepared and TCR repertoires were sequenced by different laboratories using diverse techniques, in order to increase sequencing depth and limit assay-specific biases. Per donor, leukapheresis produced somewhere between about 0.9 and 10 billion PBMCs. The study at large found these results: When four donors were compared, the shared fraction of clonotypes was approximately 5% for naive CD4, about 4% for naive CD8, more than 2% for memory CD4, and less than 0.5% for memory CD8. Compared with non-shared clonotypes, clonotypes shared by all four sorted-subset donors had higher generation probabilities. Only blood was sampled, and tissue TCR repertoires likely differ from those in blood. Pairwise subsampling indicated that sequencing depth was expected to affect the degree of clonotype sharing among donors. Incomplete sequencing was indicated by rarefaction of sorted-subset datasets, despite the large sequencing depth. Naive subsets generally had larger estimated clonotype richness than memory subsets did. The small number of donors limited the genetic and exposure-history diversity represented.

Donors were healthy HIV-negative adults with no recently reported acute infections or vaccinations. Every donor was a Caucasian adult living in Nashville, Tennessee, USA. CD4+ T cells were enriched through magnetic negative selection, after which naive cells were positively selected on CD45RA and the remaining negative fraction served as the memory subset. After blood collection by leukapheresis, PBMCs were isolated using Ficoll-Histopaque density gradient centrifugation and then cryopreserved in the vapor phase of liquid nitrogen. Analytical flow cytometry was used to check the purity and quantity of every magnetically sorted T cell population. Genomic DNA was isolated from every sorted fraction and measured by UV absorbance on a Nanodrop 2000c. This clone was seen only once. Its antigen has not been determined. Per-base qualities were not stored, and no clone one base away is much larger. This specimen includes other DNA sequences encoding the same CDR3.

The CDR3 runs 13 amino acids, cysteine and phenylalanine included. The only DNA kept is the CDR3, 39 bases in frame from the first base. CDR1 and CDR2 are drawn from the germline V gene: SGHAT, FQNNGV. Deletion took 5 bases off V and 3 bases off J, with a span of 10 bases between the germline ends. TCR CDR3 regions were amplified from genomic DNA by multiplex PCR using the deep immunoSEQ assay. Extracted genomic DNA from each cell subset was spread evenly across all wells of several immunoSEQ 96-well plates, with each plate serving as a replicate. For sorted subsets, approximately 210 ng genomic DNA, equal to 30,000 to 35,000 T cell genomes, was loaded into each replicate PCR. Purified libraries were measured with a Qubit 3.0 fluorometer, size-checked on a Bioanalyzer 2100, and measured again with the KAPA Library Quantification kit. Each immunoSEQ 96-well plate was sequenced on its own single-read 150-cycle Illumina NextSeq 550 flow cell. As for the original processing: Because the immunoSEQ output held only junctional sequences and lacked quality scores, the filtering could not match the filtering applied to full-length reads. To assign V/J genes and CDR3, sequences were annotated using PyIR, a Python wrapper for IgBLAST v1.9, with IMGT germline references. Reads were filtered out if the reads had weak V/J assignments (E-value above 1e-6), no CDR3, stop codons, out-of-frame junctions, or ambiguous translated residues. V3J clonotypes were defined as sequences sharing the same inferred V gene, J gene, and CDR3 amino acid sequence. Percentage overlap between repertoires was computed as shared unique clonotypes divided by the size of the smaller repertoire. RTK rarefaction, the Chao1 estimator, and Recon v2.1 estimates of unobserved clonotypes were used to assess repertoire richness. Generation probabilities were computed with OLGA for all TCRbeta clonotypes obtained by the gDNA method from several donors. TCRdb mirrors the immuneACCESS table, restricted to in-frame sequences. Some clones are absent from its copies; in checked studies, under half trace to an unresolved V gene, and the reason for the others is unknown. V and J calls and clone size are given by that table; D and trimming were obtained from the DNA. This sample has hundreds of thousands of clones in its table, and around three quarters of those were observed once. Around 1.7% of the sample is in the top ten clones.

The chain uses TRBV11-2 and TRBJ1-1; confidence is insufficient to name the D gene. The clonotype originates from a woman aged 30 to 39 in good health. Sequenced material: memory CD4+ T cells sorted from blood. The sample's cell subset or site label, decoded: CD45RA-negative fraction. At the DNA level, the sequence is TGTGCCAGCAGCCCGCAGCGGGACACTGAAGCTTTCTTT. The encoded protein is CASSPQRDTEAFF.